This T cell receptor beta chain was profiled in a study of metastatic and nonmetastatic thyroid tumors. Overall study findings and caveats: According to reports, the diversity of TCR beta was significantly higher in malignant thyroid tumors than in benign nodules, and this held in both blood and tumor samples.

Among the patients, none had received any treatment before thyroid surgery. This clone was seen only a few times. The antigen remains unidentified. The CDR3 contains 15 residues. CDR1 and CDR2 (germline): MNHEY, SMNVEV (reference sequence). Trimming took off 6 bases at V and 5 bases at J, with 16 bases between the two ends. TCRdb re-clonotyped the PCR reads through MiXCR. This sample carries over 15,000 clones, 25% to 30% of them seen once, and the ten largest clones take around 12%. What was sequenced was tumor tissue. The receptor was derived from a male donor with papillary thyroid cancer or a benign thyroid nodule (not recorded which). Some clones in this sample may be carry-over from other donors' samples. The chain employs TRBV27 and TRBJ2-2, with a possible D match to TRBD1 (6 bases). CDR3 in amino acids: CASRQGPLRTGELFF. As DNA, the CDR3 is TGTGCCAGCAGACAGGGACCGCTTCGGACCGGGGAGCTGTTTTTT.